The clone carrying this TCR beta chain was seen just once. Its target is unknown. These data originate in a study of cytomegalovirus exposure and HLA in healthy donors. 13 Jbeta primers and 60 Vbeta primers were used for the PCR. Produced via immunoSEQ multiplex PCR; TCRdb's table is partial and in-frame only. The sample holds 100,000 to 150,000 clones, about three quarters seen once. Study-wide results and caveats: It was about 180 TCR beta chains that were listed as cytomegalovirus-associated. Upon later analysis, HLA-associated TCR beta chains proved more clonally expanded than other, equally common chains. Within an earlier analysis, most TCR beta V segments proved productive either about 87% or about 30% of the time.

This CDR3 is built from 15 residues. Losses at the gene ends were 5 bases for V and 4 bases for J; bases not matched to a gene: 8. The germline V gene has CDR1 MGHRA and CDR2 YSYEKL. The sample comprised PBMCs. The clonotype comes from a woman aged 55-70 years in good health and CMV-seropositive. V usage is TRBV4-1 and J usage is TRBJ2-4; 7 bases are a match to TRBD1. The CDR3, as DNA: TGCGCCAGCAGCGTGACAGGGCCGACGAAAAACATTCAGTACTTC. Encoded protein: CASSVTGPTKNIQYF.